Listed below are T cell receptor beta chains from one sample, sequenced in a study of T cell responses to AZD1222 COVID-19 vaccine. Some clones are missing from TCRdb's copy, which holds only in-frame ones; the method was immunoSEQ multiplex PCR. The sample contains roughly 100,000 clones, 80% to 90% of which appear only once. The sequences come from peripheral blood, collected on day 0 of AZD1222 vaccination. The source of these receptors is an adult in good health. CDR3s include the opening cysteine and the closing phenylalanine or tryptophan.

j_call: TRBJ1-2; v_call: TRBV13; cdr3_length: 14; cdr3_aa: CASSLAGALYGYTF
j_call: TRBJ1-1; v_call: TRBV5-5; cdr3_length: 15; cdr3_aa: CASSWGQGSNTEAFF
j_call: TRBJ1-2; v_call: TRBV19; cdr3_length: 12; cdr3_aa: CASTQRDYGYTF
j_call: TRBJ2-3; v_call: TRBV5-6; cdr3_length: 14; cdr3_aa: CASSPIAGEDTQYF
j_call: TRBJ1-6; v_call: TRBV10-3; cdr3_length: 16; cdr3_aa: CAISELEGAGNSPLHF
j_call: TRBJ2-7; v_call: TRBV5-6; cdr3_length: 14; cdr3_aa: CASSLVAVPYEQYF
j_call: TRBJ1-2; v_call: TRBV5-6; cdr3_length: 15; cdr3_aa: CASSWTTSGNYGYTF
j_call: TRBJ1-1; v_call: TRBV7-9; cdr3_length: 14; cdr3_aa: CASSITGEGTEAFF
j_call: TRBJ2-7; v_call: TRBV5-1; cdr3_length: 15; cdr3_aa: CASRAPRDSSYEQYF
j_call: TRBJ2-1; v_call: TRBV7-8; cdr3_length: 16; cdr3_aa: CASSFRTGRSYNEQFF
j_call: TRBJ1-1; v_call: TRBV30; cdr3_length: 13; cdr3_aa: CAWSVGGSAEAFF
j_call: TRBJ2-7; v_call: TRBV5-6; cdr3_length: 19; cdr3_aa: CASSLIPGTNPRWSYEQYF
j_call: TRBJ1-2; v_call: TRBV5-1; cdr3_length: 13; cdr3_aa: CASSFAEAYGYTF
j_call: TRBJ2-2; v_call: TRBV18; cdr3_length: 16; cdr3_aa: CASSPFTRDMAGELFF
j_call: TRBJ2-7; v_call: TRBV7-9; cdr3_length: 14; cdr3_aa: CASSLLSGKYEQYF
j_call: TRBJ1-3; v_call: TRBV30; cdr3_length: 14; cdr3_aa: CAWNGGFSGNTIYF
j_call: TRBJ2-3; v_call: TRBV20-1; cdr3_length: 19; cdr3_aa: CSASDVLAGGRWGTDTQYF
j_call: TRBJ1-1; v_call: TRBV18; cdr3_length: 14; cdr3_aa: CASLPRGMGTEAFF
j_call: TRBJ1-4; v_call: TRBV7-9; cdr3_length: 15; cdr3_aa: CASSLRGGRGEKLFF
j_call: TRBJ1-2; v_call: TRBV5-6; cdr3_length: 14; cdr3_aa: CASSPKPTTATGYF
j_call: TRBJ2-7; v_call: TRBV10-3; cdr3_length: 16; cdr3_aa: CAISEQLAGNAYEQYF
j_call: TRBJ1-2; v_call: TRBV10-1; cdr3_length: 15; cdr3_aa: CASSECVSRDYGYTF
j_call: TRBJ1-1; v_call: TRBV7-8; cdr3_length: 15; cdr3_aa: CASSSRRGGATEAFF
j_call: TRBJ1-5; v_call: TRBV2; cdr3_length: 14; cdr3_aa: CASSGIQGIQPQHF
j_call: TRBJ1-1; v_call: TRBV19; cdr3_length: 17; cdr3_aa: CASSINRDRGLNTEAFF
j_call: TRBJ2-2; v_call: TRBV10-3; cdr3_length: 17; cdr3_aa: CAIRGLAGGPNTGELFF
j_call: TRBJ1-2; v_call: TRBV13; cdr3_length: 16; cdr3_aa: CASRSRGTGPNYGYTF
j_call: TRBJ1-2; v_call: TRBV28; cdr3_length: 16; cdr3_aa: CATASGSTLDLYGYTF
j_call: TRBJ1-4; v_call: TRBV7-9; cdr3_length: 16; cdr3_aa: CASSLNGRATNEKLFF
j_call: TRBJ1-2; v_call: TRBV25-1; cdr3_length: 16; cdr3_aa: CASSDPSGLSNYGYTF
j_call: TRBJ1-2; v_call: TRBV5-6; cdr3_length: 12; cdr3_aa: CASSFQDYGYTF
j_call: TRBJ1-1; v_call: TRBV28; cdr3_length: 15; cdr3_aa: CAKTITQRQNTEAFF
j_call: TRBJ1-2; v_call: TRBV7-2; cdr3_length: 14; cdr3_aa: CASSAPGGAGSYTF
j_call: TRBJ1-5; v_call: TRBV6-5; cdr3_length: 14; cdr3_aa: CASSAGTVNQPQHF
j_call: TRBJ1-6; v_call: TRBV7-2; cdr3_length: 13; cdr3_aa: CASSGQENSPLHF
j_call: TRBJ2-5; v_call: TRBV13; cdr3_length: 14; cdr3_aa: CASSRRQGKKTQYF
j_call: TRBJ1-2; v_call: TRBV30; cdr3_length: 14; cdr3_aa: CAWTTSTDGKGYTF
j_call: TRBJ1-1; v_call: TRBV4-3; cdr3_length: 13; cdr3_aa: CASSQDFSLGAFF
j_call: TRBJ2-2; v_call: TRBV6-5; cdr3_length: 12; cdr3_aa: CASTHIPGELFF
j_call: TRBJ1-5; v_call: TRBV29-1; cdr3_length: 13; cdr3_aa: CSVAGGANQPQHF
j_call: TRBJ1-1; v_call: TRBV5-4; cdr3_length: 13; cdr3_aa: CASSLDNVGEAFF
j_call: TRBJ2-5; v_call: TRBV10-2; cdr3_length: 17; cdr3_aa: CASSESGGGTYGETQYF
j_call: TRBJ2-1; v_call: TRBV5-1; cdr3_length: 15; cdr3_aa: CASSLDQGSFNEQFF
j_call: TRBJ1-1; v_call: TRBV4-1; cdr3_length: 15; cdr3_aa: CASSLKGTGHTEAFF
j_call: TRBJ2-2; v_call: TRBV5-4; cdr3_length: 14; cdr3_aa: CASSLEGDTGELFF
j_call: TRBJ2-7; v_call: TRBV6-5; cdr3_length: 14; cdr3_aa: CASTTQRDSYEQYF
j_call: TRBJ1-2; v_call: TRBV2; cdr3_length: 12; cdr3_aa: CASSGVRYGYTF
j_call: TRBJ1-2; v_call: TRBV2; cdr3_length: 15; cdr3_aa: CASSVTQSTNYGYTF
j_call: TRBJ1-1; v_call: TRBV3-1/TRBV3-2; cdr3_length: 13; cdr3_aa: CASSLRVNTEAFF
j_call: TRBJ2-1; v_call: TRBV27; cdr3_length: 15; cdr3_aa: CASSLGPLGRNEQFF
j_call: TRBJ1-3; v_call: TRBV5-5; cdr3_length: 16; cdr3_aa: CASSILQEYSGNTIYF
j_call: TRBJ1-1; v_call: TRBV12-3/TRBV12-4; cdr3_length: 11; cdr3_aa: CASSLYTEAFF
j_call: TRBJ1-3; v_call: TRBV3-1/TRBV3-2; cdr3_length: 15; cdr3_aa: CASSQEMNSGNTIYF
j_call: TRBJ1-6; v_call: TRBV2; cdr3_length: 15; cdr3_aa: CASSAGQGGGSPLHF
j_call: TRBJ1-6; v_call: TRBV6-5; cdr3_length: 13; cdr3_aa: CASSYSIRSPLHF
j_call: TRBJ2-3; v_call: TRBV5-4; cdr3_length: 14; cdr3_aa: CASSLPISSDTQYF
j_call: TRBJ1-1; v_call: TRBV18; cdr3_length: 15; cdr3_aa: CASSPIRDLNTEAFF
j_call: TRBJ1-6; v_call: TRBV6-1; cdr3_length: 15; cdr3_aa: CASSEDRGRNSPLHF
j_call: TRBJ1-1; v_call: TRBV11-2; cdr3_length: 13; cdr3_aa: CASSLDYFTEAFF